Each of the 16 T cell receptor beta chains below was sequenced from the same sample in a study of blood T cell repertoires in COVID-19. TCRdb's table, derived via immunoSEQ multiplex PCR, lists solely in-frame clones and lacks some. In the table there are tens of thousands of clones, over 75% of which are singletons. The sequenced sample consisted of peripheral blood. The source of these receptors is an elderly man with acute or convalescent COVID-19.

In nucleotides, the CDR3 is TGTGCCAGCAGTTTCGGGACAGGGCGTAACACTGAAGCTTTCTTT. Protein sequence: CASSFGTGRNTEAFF. The chain carries TRBV27 and TRBJ1-1; 9 nucleotides agree with TRBD1. CDR3 length equals 15 residues. Germline assignment: CDR1 MNHEY and CDR2 SMNVEV (reference sequence). The ends lost 3 bases at V and 2 bases at J; junction bases unmatched: 4.

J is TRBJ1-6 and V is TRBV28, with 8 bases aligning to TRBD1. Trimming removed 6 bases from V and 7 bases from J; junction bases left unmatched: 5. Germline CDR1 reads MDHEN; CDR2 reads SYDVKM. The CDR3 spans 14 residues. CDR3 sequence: CASRQTGENSPLHF. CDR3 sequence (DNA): TGTGCCAGCAGGCAGACAGGGGAAAATTCACCCCTCCACTTT.

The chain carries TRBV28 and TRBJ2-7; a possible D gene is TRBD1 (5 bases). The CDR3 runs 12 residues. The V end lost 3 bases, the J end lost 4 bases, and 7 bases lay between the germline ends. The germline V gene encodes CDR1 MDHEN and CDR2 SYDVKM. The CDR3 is CASSFSGYEQYF. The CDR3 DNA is TGTGCCAGCAGTTTCTCAGGGTACGAGCAGTACTTC. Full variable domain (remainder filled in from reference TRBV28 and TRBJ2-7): DVKVTQSSRYLVKRTGEKVFLECVQDMDHENMFWYRQDPGLGLRLIYFSYDVKMKEKGDIPEGYSVSREKKERFSLILESASTNQTSMYLCASSFSGYEQYFGPGTRLTVT.

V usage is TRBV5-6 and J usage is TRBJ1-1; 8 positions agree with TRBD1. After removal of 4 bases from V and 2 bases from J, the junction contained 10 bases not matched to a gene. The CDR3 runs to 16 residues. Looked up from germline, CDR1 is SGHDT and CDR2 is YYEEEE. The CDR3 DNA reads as TGTGCCAGCAGCGAGACCGGGACAGGCCTTAACACTGAAGCTTTCTTT. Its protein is CASSETGTGLNTEAFF.

As DNA, the CDR3 is TGCGCCAGCAGCTTGGAGGGACAGGGTTTCCAAGAGACCCAGTACTTC. Protein sequence: CASSLEGQGFQETQYF. The chain employs TRBV5-1 and TRBJ2-5; TRBD1 matches 9 bases. The CDR3 is made up of 16 amino acids. Per germline, CDR1 SGHRS and CDR2 YFSETQ. J was trimmed by 1 base and V by 0 bases; bases with no gene match: 4.

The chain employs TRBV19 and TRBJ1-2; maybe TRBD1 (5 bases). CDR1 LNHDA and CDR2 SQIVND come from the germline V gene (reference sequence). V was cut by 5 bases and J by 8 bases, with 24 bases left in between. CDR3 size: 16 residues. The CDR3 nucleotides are TGTGCCAGTAGTGCCCCGGGACTGGACCCAAAAGGAGGCTACACCTTC. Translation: CASSAPGLDPKGGYTF.

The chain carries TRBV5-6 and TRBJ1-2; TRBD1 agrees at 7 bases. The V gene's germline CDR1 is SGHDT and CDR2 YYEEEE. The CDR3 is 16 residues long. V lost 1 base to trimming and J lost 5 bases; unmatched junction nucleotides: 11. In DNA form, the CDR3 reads TGTGCCAGCAGCTTGAGGCAGGGGGGTTCCCCTTATGGCTACACCTTC. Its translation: CASSLRQGGSPYGYTF.

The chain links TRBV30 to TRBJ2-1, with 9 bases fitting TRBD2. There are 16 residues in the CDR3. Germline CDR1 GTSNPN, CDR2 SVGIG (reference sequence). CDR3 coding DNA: TGTGCTCGCTCCTCGCCGATAGCGGGAGTAAAAAATGAGCAGTTCTTC. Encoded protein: CARSSPIAGVKNEQFF.

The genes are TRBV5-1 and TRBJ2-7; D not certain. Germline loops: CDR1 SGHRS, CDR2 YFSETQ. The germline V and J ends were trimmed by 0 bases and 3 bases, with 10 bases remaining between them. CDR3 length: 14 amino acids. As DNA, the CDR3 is TGCGCCAGCAGCTTGGGCCTTTTGAGCTACGAGCAGTACTTC. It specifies CASSLGLLSYEQYF.

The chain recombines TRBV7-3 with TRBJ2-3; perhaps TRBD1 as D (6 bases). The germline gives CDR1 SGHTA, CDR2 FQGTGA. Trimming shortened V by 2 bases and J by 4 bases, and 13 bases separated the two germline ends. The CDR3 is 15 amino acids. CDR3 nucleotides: TGTGCCAGCAGCTTACAGGGGTTCCCGCCAGATACGCAGTATTTT. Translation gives CASSLQGFPPDTQYF.

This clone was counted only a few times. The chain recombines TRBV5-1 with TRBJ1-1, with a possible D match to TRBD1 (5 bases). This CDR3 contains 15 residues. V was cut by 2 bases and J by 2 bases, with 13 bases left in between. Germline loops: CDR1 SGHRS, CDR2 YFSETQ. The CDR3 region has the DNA TGCGCCAGCAGCTTCCTGCAGGGTCCCAACACTGAAGCTTTCTTT. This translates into CASSFLQGPNTEAFF. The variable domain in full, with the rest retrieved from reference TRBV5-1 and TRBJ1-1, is KAGVTQTPRYLIKTRGQQVTLSCSPISGHRSVSWYQQTPGQGLQFLFEYFSETQRNKGNFPGRFSGRQFSNSRSEMNVSTLELGDSALYLCASSFLQGPNTEAFFGQGTRLTVV.

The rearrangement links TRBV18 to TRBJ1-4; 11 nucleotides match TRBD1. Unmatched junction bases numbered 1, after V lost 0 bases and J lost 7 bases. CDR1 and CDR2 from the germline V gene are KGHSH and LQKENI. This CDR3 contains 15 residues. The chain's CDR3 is CASSPPGQGGEKLFF. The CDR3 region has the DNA TGTGCCAGCTCACCACCGGGACAGGGGGGTGAAAAACTGTTTTTT.

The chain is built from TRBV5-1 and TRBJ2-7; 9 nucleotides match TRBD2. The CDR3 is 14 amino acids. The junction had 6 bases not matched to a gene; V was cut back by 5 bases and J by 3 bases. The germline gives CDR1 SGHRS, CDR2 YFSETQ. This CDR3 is CASSPTSGNYEQYF. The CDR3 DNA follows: TGCGCCAGCAGTCCGACTAGCGGAAACTACGAGCAGTACTTC.

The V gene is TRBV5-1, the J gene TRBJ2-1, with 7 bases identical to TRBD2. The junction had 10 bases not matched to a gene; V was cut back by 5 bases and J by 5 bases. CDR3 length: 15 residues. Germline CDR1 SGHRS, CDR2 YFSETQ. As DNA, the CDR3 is TGCGCCAGCAGACTGTCCGGGACTACTGACAATGAGCAGTTCTTC. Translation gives CASRLSGTTDNEQFF.

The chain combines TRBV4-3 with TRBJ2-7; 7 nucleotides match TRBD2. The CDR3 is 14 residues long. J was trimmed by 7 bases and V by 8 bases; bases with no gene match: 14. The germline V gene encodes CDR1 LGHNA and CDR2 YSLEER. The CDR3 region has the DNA TGCGCCAGCCGGGCCGGCGGGAGACGTCGGGAGCAGTACTTC. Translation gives CASRAGGRRREQYF.

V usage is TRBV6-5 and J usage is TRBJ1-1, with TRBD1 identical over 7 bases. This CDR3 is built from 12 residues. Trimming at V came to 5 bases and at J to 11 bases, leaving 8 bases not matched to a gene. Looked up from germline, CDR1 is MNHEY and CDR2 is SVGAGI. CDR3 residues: CASSRDSLGAFF. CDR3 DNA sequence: TGTGCCAGCAGTAGGGACAGCCTGGGGGCTTTCTTT.